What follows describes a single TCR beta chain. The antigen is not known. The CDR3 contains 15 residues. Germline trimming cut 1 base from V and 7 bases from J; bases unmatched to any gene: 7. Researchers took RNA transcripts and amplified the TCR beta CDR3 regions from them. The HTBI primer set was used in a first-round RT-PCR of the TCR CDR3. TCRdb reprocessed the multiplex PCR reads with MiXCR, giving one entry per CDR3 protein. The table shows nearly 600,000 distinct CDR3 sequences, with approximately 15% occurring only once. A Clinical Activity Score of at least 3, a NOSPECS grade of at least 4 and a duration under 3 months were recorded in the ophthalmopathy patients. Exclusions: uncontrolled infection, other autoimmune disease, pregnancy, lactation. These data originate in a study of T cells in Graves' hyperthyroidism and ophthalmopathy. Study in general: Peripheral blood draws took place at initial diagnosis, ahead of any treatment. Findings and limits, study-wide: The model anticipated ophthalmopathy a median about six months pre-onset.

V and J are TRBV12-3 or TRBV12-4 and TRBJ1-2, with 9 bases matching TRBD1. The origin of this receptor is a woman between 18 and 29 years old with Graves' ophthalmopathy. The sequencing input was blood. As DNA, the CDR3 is TGTGCCAGCAGTTTAGACTCACAGGGGGCCAGTGGCTACACCTTC. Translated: CASSLDSQGASGYTF.